This T cell receptor beta chain emerged from a study of blood T cell repertoires in COVID-19. At the level of the study: There were acute and convalescent COVID-19 samples, and they came from the United States, Italy and Spain.

In regard to this clone: The sample holds other DNA sequences that translate to the same CDR3.

The V end was cut by 2 bases, the J end by 4 bases, with 8 bases between. This CDR3 is built from 13 residues. Germline V gives CDR1 MNHEY, CDR2 SMNVEV (reference sequence). Individuals drawn from 20 to 30 US areas were roughly 18 to 100 years old. Measured with immunoSEQ multiplex PCR; TCRdb has only the in-frame clones, and not every one. The sample includes 140,000 or so clones, roughly four fifths of them seen just once. Sample: PBMCs or T cells enriched from blood (not recorded which). The chain has TRBV27 and TRBJ1-1; D gene unclear. The sequence came from a woman aged 18-29 years who had been exposed to COVID-19. The CDR3 is CASSLRGITEAFF. CDR3 nucleotide sequence: TGTGCCAGCAGTTTACGAGGTATCACTGAAGCTTTCTTT.